The rows below give T cell receptor beta chains drawn from one sample of a study of blood T cell repertoires in COVID-19. Clones were sequenced by immunoSEQ multiplex PCR, and TCRdb holds only the in-frame ones, with some missing. The top ten clones hold approximately 15% of a sample with about 97,000 clones, more than 75% of them seen once. Source material: peripheral blood. These TCRs come from a human donor in a cohort sampled during active COVID-19. CDR3s include the opening cysteine and the closing phenylalanine or tryptophan. A D gene is named only where the DNA matches it firmly. Only part of the rows carry a size: once, few, many, or a class if the clone is expanded.

>TRBV6-5|TRBJ2-1|-|-
TGTGCCAGCAGGGTTCTTAGGACAAACCATGAGCAGTTCTTC
CASRVLRTNHEQFF
>TRBV12-5|TRBJ2-2|-|-
TGTGCTAGTGGTTTCACTGACAGAAACACCGGGGAGCTGTTTTTT
CASGFTDRNTGELFF
>TRBV5-1|TRBJ1-6|few|-
TGCGCCAGCAGCTTGGGGACAGATAATTCACCCCTCCACTTT
CASSLGTDNSPLHF
>TRBV24-1|TRBJ2-5|-|TRBD2
TGTGCCACCAGCACTAGCGGGAGGGCCGTGGGGCAAGAGACCCAGTACTTC
CATSTSGRAVGQETQYF
>TRBV28|TRBJ2-3|few|-
TGTGCCAGCAGTTTATCTGCGTCTAGCACAGATACGCAGTATTTT
CASSLSASSTDTQYF
>TRBV9|TRBJ2-5|-|TRBD1
TGTGCCAGCAGCATCGGGGACCCGGACAGGATGGAGACCCAGTACTTC
CASSIGDPDRMETQYF
>TRBV19|TRBJ1-5|-|TRBD1
TGTGCCAGTAGCGACAGGGGGCTTGGTCAGCCCCAGCATTTT
CASSDRGLGQPQHF
>TRBV5-6|TRBJ1-5|-|TRBD1
TGTGCCAGCAGCTTGGGACAGGGGGCGGATCAGCCCCAGCATTTT
CASSLGQGADQPQHF
>TRBV10-2|TRBJ1-5|few|-
TGCGCCAGCAGTGAGACGAAGAAGGAGCAGCCCCAGCATTTT
CASSETKKEQPQHF
>TRBV28|TRBJ2-2|once|TRBD2
TGTGCCAGCAGTTTACTCGGGAGGGCAGTCACCGGGGAGCTGTTTTTT
CASSLLGRAVTGELFF
>TRBV20-1|TRBJ1-6|-|-
TGCAGTGCTAGTGGGCAGGGCGGACGTTCACCCCTCCACTTT
CSASGQGGRSPLHF
>TRBV7-9|TRBJ2-3|-|TRBD1
TGTGCCAGCAGCGACCGGGACAGAACTAGCACAGATACGCAGTATTTT
CASSDRDRTSTDTQYF
>TRBV11-2|TRBJ2-1|-|TRBD2
TGTGCCAGCAGCTTCGTTAGCGGGAGCTCCTACAATGAGCAGTTCTTC
CASSFVSGSSYNEQFF
>TRBV7-3|TRBJ1-3|-|-
TGTGCCAGCAGCGGAACAGGGCCGTTTGGAAACACCATATATTTT
CASSGTGPFGNTIYF
>TRBV4-1|TRBJ2-7|-|TRBD1
TGCGCCAGCAGCCAAGGTCCCCCCGGGACAGTGAATTACGAGCAGTACTTC
CASSQGPPGTVNYEQYF
>TRBV7-9|TRBJ2-1|-|TRBD2
TGTGCCAGCAGCCCACGACTAGCGGGAGGGCCTAGCTCCTACAATGAGCAGTTCTTC
CASSPRLAGGPSSYNEQFF
>TRBV29-1|TRBJ2-7|-|TRBD2
TGCAGCGTGGGGGGACTAGCGGGACCCTACGAGCAGTACTTC
CSVGGLAGPYEQYF
>TRBV19|TRBJ2-7|-|TRBD1
TGTGCCAGTAGTATCTCTGTAACAGGGGGCTACGAGCAGTACTTC
CASSISVTGGYEQYF
>TRBV29-1|TRBJ1-2|-|TRBD1
TGCAGCGTTGCACGTCCGGACAGGGAAGCTAACTATGGCTACACCTTC
CSVARPDREANYGYTF
>TRBV7-2|TRBJ2-7|-|-
TGTGCCAGCAGCTTAGCGCCCAGGGTAATTTCCTACGAGCAGTACTTC
CASSLAPRVISYEQYF
>TRBV10-1|TRBJ2-3|-|TRBD2
TGCGCCAGCAGTGCCATTACTAGCGGGAGGAAAGATACGCAGTATTTT
CASSAITSGRKDTQYF
>TRBV19|TRBJ2-3|-|TRBD2
TGTGCCAGTAGTATAGACCCTGGACTAGCGGGATCAGATACGCAGTATTTT
CASSIDPGLAGSDTQYF
>TRBV24-1|TRBJ2-2|-|TRBD1
TGTGCCACCAGTGACCCGGGACAGGGAGACACCGGGGAGCTGTTTTTT
CATSDPGQGDTGELFF
>TRBV19|TRBJ1-2|-|-
TGTGCCAGTAGTATCCCAGGCTACTATGGCTACACCTTC
CASSIPGYYGYTF
>TRBV4-1|TRBJ2-1|-|TRBD2
TGCGCCAGCAGCCGGACCGGACTAGCGGGCTACAATGAGCAGTTCTTC
CASSRTGLAGYNEQFF
>TRBV6-5|TRBJ2-3|-|-
TGTGCCAGCTTAGCCCCCGTGGAGAAGCAGTATTTT
CASLAPVEKQYF
>TRBV18|TRBJ2-7|-|TRBD1
TGTGCCAGCTCACCCGGGACAGGGGGTGCCTACGAGCAGTACTTC
CASSPGTGGAYEQYF
>TRBV5-4|TRBJ2-5|-|TRBD2
TGTGCCAGCAGCGCGGGACTAGCGGGAGTTTACCAAGAGACCCAGTACTTC
CASSAGLAGVYQETQYF
>TRBV7-9|TRBJ1-5|-|-
TGTGCCAGCAGCCTTACCGGAGAGGCCCAGCATTTT
CASSLTGEAQHF
>TRBV28|TRBJ2-1|-|TRBD2
TGTGCCAGCAGTTCGCGGGAGTCACCCTACAATGAGCAGTTCTTC
CASSSRESPYNEQFF
>TRBV7-8|TRBJ1-1|-|-
TGTGCCAGCAGCCCACATCGGGAGACTGAAGCTTTCTTT
CASSPHRETEAFF
>TRBV30|TRBJ1-4|-|-
TGTGCCTCCTGCGCGGGGCTCACAACTAATGAAAAACTGTTTTTT
CASCAGLTTNEKLFF
>TRBV4-1|TRBJ1-2|-|-
TGCGCCAGCAGCCAAGTGGTAGGGGTAGACGGCTACACCTTC
CASSQVVGVDGYTF
>TRBV2|TRBJ2-7|-|-
TGTGCCAGCAGGGTCAGGGGCCTGAGCTCCTACGAGCAGTACTTC
CASRVRGLSSYEQYF
>TRBV7-2|TRBJ1-4|once|TRBD1
TGTGCCAGCAGCCCCAGGGGGCACCATCTTAATGAAAAACTGTTTTTT
CASSPRGHHLNEKLFF
>TRBV7-9|TRBJ2-3|-|-
TGTGCCAGCAGCCCCGCCGGGACAGATACGCAGTATTTT
CASSPAGTDTQYF
>TRBV15|TRBJ2-1|once|-
TGTGCCACCAGCGGTCGCTCGGGACTCCCAAGGATCGATGAGCAGTTCTTC
CATSGRSGLPRIDEQFF
>TRBV9|TRBJ2-1|-|TRBD2
TGTGCCAGCAGCGTAGGTGGTAGCGGGAGCGGTGAGCAGTTCTTC
CASSVGGSGSGEQFF
>TRBV6-5|TRBJ1-1|-|TRBD1
TGTGCCAGCAGTTCCCCGGGACAGGGGCCCAAAGCTTTCTTT
CASSSPGQGPKAFF
>TRBV5-1|TRBJ2-1|-|-
TGCGCCAGCAGCTTGTTAGCCGCGGCCTACAATGAGCAGTTCTTC
CASSLLAAAYNEQFF
>TRBV5-6|TRBJ2-5|-|TRBD1
TGTGCCAGCAGCCCAACAGGGGTGGAAGAGACCCAGTACTTC
CASSPTGVEETQYF
>TRBV29-1|TRBJ2-7|-|-
TGCAGCTGCGGGACTCCTAGCTCCTACGAGCAGTACTTC
CSCGTPSSYEQYF
>TRBV7-9|TRBJ2-5|-|TRBD1
TGTGCCAGTTCGGGACAGCAAGAGACCCAGTACTTC
CASSGQQETQYF
>TRBV4-1|TRBJ2-5|-|-
TGCGCCAGCAGCCCACCAGCAACAGGGACCGGAGAGACCCAGTACTTC
CASSPPATGTGETQYF
>TRBV30|TRBJ1-1|-|-
TGTGCCTGGAAGGTTTCAGGGTCGACTGAAGCTTTCTTT
CAWKVSGSTEAFF
>TRBV5-1|TRBJ2-2|-|-
TGCGCCAGCAGCCCAGACAGAGTCACCGGGGAGCTGTTTTTT
CASSPDRVTGELFF
>TRBV28|TRBJ1-1|-|-
TGTGCCAGCAGTTTATTATTTGAAGCTTTCTTT
CASSLLFEAFF
>TRBV4-1|TRBJ2-1|-|-
TGCGCCAGCAGCAACATCGGCCTAGCGAGGAATGAGCAGTTCTTC
CASSNIGLARNEQFF
>TRBV9|TRBJ2-7|-|TRBD2
TGTGCCAGCAGCGACGGACTAGCGGGGACCGAGCAGTACTTC
CASSDGLAGTEQYF
>TRBV11-3|TRBJ2-2|-|-
TGTGCCTGCTCTGGAGGGGTCACCGGGGAGCTGTTTTTT
CACSGGVTGELFF
>TRBV4-1|TRBJ2-7|-|TRBD1
TGCGCCAGCAGCCGGGACAGGGCCCGCGAGCAGTACTTC
CASSRDRAREQYF
>TRBV7-2|TRBJ2-7|-|TRBD1
TGTGCCAGCAGCTTAGGGGGCCTTGACAGGGGCGCCTACGAGCAGTACTTC
CASSLGGLDRGAYEQYF
>TRBV5-4|TRBJ2-1|-|TRBD1
TGTGCCAGCAGCTTGGACAGGGGGCGGTACAATGAGCAGTTCTTC
CASSLDRGRYNEQFF
>TRBV5-1|TRBJ2-7|few|TRBD1
TGCGCCAGCAGCCTTGGCGGGACAGGGACCTACGAGCAGTACTTC
CASSLGGTGTYEQYF
>TRBV27|TRBJ1-6|-|TRBD1
TGTGCCAGCAGTTCGGGAGGGGGCGGTTCACCCCTCCACTTT
CASSSGGGGSPLHF
>TRBV28|TRBJ2-7|-|-
TGTGCCAGCATTTCGGACAGAGCCTACGAGCAGTACTTC
CASISDRAYEQYF
>TRBV13|TRBJ1-2|-|-
TGTGCCAGCAGCTTATTGCAGGGTGGCCCCAACTATGGCTACACCTTC
CASSLLQGGPNYGYTF
>TRBV6-2/TRBV6-3|TRBJ2-7|-|TRBD2
TGTGCCAGCAGCCCCGGGACTAGCGGGCCCACCTACGAGCAGTACTTC
CASSPGTSGPTYEQYF